This passage covers 18 T cell receptor beta chains from one sample sequenced in a study of cytomegalovirus exposure and HLA in healthy donors. The PCR employed 60 Vbeta primers together with 13 Jbeta primers. Method: immunoSEQ multiplex PCR; TCRdb's copy keeps in-frame clones and lacks some. Altogether under 150,000 clones are present, around four fifths being singletons, with the ten largest covering more than 0.9%. Sequencing was carried out using PBMCs. The receptors stem from a male donor in good health and CMV-seropositive.

This clone has a handful of counts. The chain is built from TRBV4-2 and TRBJ2-2, with 7 bases that match TRBD2. The germline V gene encodes CDR1 LGHNA and CDR2 YNFKEQ. This CDR3 has 17 residues. Losses at the gene ends were 2 bases for V and 4 bases for J; bases not matched to a gene: 10. The CDR3 bases are TGTGCCAGCAGCCAATCCGGGGAGGCGGGGGTCACCGGGGAGCTGTTTTTT. It yields the protein CASSQSGEAGVTGELFF.

V and J are TRBV6-1 and TRBJ2-7; 7 nucleotides align to TRBD2. CDR3 size: 15 residues. Trimming removed 3 bases from V and 2 bases from J; junction bases left unmatched: 7. Germline CDR1 and CDR2: MNHNS and SASEGT. This chain's CDR3 is CASSENLAETYEQYF. Here the CDR3 DNA reads TGTGCCAGCAGTGAGAATCTAGCGGAGACCTACGAGCAGTACTTC.

V and J are TRBV28 and TRBJ1-1; D call uncertain. V lost 3 bases, J lost 1 base, and 6 bases lay in between. The CDR3 has 13 amino acids. Per germline, CDR1 MDHEN and CDR2 SYDVKM. The CDR3 DNA reads TGTGCCAGCAGTTTCGGTGGGAACACTGAAGCTTTCTTT. This translates into CASSFGGNTEAFF.

The chain has TRBV5-1 and TRBJ2-2; tentative D call: TRBD1 (6 bases). CDR1 is SGHRS, CDR2 YFSETQ, per germline. V lost 2 bases and J 6 bases, leaving 20 bases between the germline ends. CDR3 length equals 17 residues. CDR3 loop: CASSLPPGHLAPGELFF. CDR3 coding DNA: TGCGCCAGCAGCTTACCTCCGGGACACCTGGCCCCCGGGGAGCTGTTTTTT.

The chain links TRBV6-5 to TRBJ2-7, with 8 nucleotides matching TRBD1. V gave up 2 bases and J gave up 5 bases; unmatched junction bases: 5. The length of the CDR3 is 14 residues. Germline lookup yields CDR1 MNHEY and CDR2 SVGAGI. DNA for the CDR3: TGTGCCAGCAGTTACACCAGGGGGCCCCACGAGCAGTACTTC. It is translated as CASSYTRGPHEQYF.

This chain joins TRBV4-3 and TRBJ2-1, with 11 bases that match TRBD2. J gave up 3 bases and V 0 bases, and 1 base lay outside the gene matches. Germline V gene data show CDR1 as LGHNA and CDR2 as YSLEER. The CDR3 extends over 16 amino acids. The CDR3 sequence is CASSQEGLADYNEQFF. Here the CDR3 DNA reads TGCGCCAGCAGCCAAGAGGGACTAGCGGACTACAATGAGCAGTTCTTC.

CDR3 loop: CSAAGDTGYTF. The CDR3 DNA reads TGCAGCGCCGCAGGGGACACGGGCTACACCTTC. The chain carries TRBV29-1 and TRBJ1-2; a weak D match, TRBD1 (6 bases). Germline-derived CDR1 and CDR2 are SQVTM and ANQGSEA. V was pared by 7 bases and J by 8 bases, with 14 bases between. The CDR3 totals 11 residues.

The rearrangement uses TRBV27 and TRBJ2-7, with TRBD1 matching 8 bases. The CDR3 is made up of 14 amino acids. The V gene's germline CDR1 is MNHEY and CDR2 SMNVEV (reference sequence). Trimming took 3 bases from V and 2 from J; bases not matched to a gene: 3. Written as DNA, the CDR3 is TGTGCCAGCAGTTTCGGGACAGGAACCTACGAGCAGTACTTC. Its translation: CASSFGTGTYEQYF.

The chain recombines TRBV7-3 with TRBJ1-1; D possibly corresponds to TRBD1 (5 bases). Trimming shortened V by 2 bases and J by 5 bases, and 15 bases separated the two germline ends. CDR1 is SGHTA, CDR2 FQGTGA, per germline. The CDR3 extends over 15 amino acids. CDR3 loop: CASSLGRALRTEAFF. The CDR3 bases are TGTGCCAGCAGCTTAGGCAGGGCCCTACGGACTGAAGCTTTCTTT.

This sequence joins TRBV7-8 and TRBJ2-1; TRBD2 matches at 12 bases. This CDR3 is built from 18 residues. V was clipped by 6 bases and J by 4 bases; unmatched bases: 13. Germline V gene lookup returns CDR1 SGHVS and CDR2 FQNEAQ. The CDR3 spells CASRSSPPSGGAYNEQFF. The CDR3 DNA reads as TGTGCCAGCAGATCGAGCCCTCCTAGCGGGGGGGCGTACAATGAGCAGTTCTTC.

The chain couples TRBV10-3 to TRBJ2-5, with 14 positions matching TRBD2. Germline loops: CDR1 ENHRY, CDR2 SYGVKD. This CDR3 contains 16 residues. Germline trimming cut 7 bases from V and 2 bases from J; bases unmatched to any gene: 6. CDR3 DNA sequence: TGTGCCATCACCCCAGGGACTAGCGGGGGTCAAGAGACCCAGTACTTC. This gives the protein CAITPGTSGGQETQYF.

As concerns this clone: At one of its ends the junction is not consistent with the germline gene, which may arise from a read error. V is TRBV6-5 and J is TRBJ1-2; D unresolved. This CDR3 comprises 16 residues. Looked up from germline, CDR1 is MNHEY and CDR2 is SVGAGI. The CDR3 DNA follows: TGTGCCAGCAGTTATGTCCAGCCGTCCCGGTACTATGGCTACCCCTTC. Translating gives CASSYVQPSRYYGYPF.

The chain links TRBV27 to TRBJ1-1; D unclear. The germline V and J ends were trimmed by 6 bases and 1 base, with 9 bases remaining between them. The germline V gene encodes CDR1 MNHEY and CDR2 SMNVEV (reference sequence). This CDR3 is built from 13 residues. The CDR3 DNA reads as TGTGCCAGCAGCCTAACGCCGAACACTGAAGCTTTCTTT. Protein sequence: CASSLTPNTEAFF.

This clone has a single count. The chain recombines TRBV23-1 with TRBJ2-1; D gene uncertain. TRBV23-1 carries the ORF label, with uncertain function. This CDR3 is built from 19 residues. Trimming removed 2 bases at V and 5 bases at J, with 25 bases between. CDR3 amino acids: CASSQPRITPEWVDNEQFF. The CDR3 nucleotides read TGCGCCAGCAGTCAACCCAGGATAACCCCGGAATGGGTGGACAATGAGCAGTTCTTC.

CDR3 coding DNA: TGTGCCAGCAGCCCTTCCTGGCGCCCTAGGAGCTCCTACAATGAGCAGTTCTTC. Its protein is CASSPSWRPRSSYNEQFF. The chain joins TRBV28 to TRBJ2-1, with no clear D. With 6 bases removed from V and 0 bases from J, the gap between germline ends came to 21 bases. The germline V gene has CDR1 MDHEN and CDR2 SYDVKM. The CDR3 spans 18 residues.

The chain combines TRBV19 with TRBJ2-3; 12 bases fit TRBD2. After removal of 10 bases from V and 4 bases from J, the junction contained 6 bases not matched to a gene. CDR3 length: 14 amino acids. The germline V gene encodes CDR1 LNHDA and CDR2 SQIVND (reference sequence). The DNA for the CDR3 is TGTGCCACCAGACTAGCGGGAGCCTCAGATACGCAGTATTTT. Its translation is CATRLAGASDTQYF.

This clone was seen just once. The chain joins TRBV27 to TRBJ1-2; D is perhaps TRBD1 (6 bases). The CDR3 contains 15 residues. Germline CDR1 is MNHEY and CDR2 is SMNVEV (reference sequence). V was pared by 4 bases and J by 2 bases, with 14 bases between. The CDR3 here is CASSSFTRGNYGYTF. CDR3 nucleotides: TGTGCCAGCAGTTCGTTCACCAGGGGAAACTATGGCTACACCTTC.

This chain uses TRBV7-9 with TRBJ2-3; D is possibly TRBD1 (5 bases). V was shortened by 1 base and J by 2 bases, with 13 bases between the two germline ends. The germline gives CDR1 SEHNR, CDR2 FQNEAQ (reference sequence). CDR3 length: 16 amino acids. In DNA, the CDR3 is TGTGCCAGCAGCTTAGGCGCAGGGTTGGTCACAGATACGCAGTATTTT. Protein product: CASSLGAGLVTDTQYF.